This TCR beta chain stems from a study of cytomegalovirus exposure and HLA in healthy donors. Study-level background: Clustering assigned 70% to 85% of the roughly 380 genotyped donors to the Caucasian-associated ancestry cluster. Notes on the study in general: Accurate HLA-A and HLA-B prediction from TCR beta sequences was reported for most subjects. Reportedly, fewer N-insertions than the approximately 690-donor mean appeared in an Asian-associated ancestry cluster in a later analysis.

Germline lookup yields CDR1 ENHRY and CDR2 SYGVKD. The CDR3 is 15 amino acids. V lost 5 bases to trimming and J lost 6 bases; unmatched junction nucleotides: 7. PCR was performed using 60 Vbeta and 13 Jbeta primers. Study processing details: In a later analysis, the count reached some 73 million unique TCR beta chains, with about 12 million shared. The repertoire was sequenced with immunoSEQ multiplex PCR; TCRdb's copy has only in-frame clones and lacks some. V, J and clone size were drawn from that table, and D and trimming were deduced from the DNA. This sample has 200,000 to 250,000 clones, with roughly 79% found just once. As regards this clone: Its antigen is undetermined.

The sequence derives from a woman aged 40 to 55 in good health and CMV-seronegative. The rearrangement uses TRBV10-3 and TRBJ1-6; 7 bases line up with TRBD1. Sequencing was performed on PBMCs. The CDR3: CAISPTGDFNSPLHF. In DNA, the CDR3 is TGTGCCATCAGTCCTACAGGGGATTTTAATTCACCCCTCCACTTT.